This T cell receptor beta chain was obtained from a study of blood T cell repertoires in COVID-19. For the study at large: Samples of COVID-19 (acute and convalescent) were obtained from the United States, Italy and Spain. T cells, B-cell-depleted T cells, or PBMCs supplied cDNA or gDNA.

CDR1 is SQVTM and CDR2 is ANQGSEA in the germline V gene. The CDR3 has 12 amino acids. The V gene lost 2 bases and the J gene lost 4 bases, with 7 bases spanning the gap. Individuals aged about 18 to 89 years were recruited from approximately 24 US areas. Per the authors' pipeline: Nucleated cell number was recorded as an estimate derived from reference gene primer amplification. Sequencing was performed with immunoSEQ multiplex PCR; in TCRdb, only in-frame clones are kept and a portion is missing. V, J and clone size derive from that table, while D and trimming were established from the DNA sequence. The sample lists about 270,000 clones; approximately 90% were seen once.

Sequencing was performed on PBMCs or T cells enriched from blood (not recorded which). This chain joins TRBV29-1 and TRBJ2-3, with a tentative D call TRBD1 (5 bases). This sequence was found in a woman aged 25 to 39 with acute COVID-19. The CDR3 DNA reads TGCAGCGTTGAACTAGGGGCAGATACGCAGTATTTT. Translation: CSVELGADTQYF.